Below are 5 T cell receptor beta chains sequenced from a single sample in a study of blood T cells in healthy people across ages. Primed by a sample-barcoded 5' primer and a J-beta primer mix, a second PCR proceeded for about 6 to 11 cycles. Each CDR3 protein is one row after TCRdb ran MiXCR on the 5' RACE reads. Of 660,000 or so distinct CDR3 sequences in the sample, under 65% are singletons; the top ten hold over 35%. Sequenced input: blood. These receptors were obtained from a man in his 60s in good health.

Here the CDR3 reads CASRRGTGGNYGYTF. CDR3 bases: TGTGCCAGCAGACGCGGGACAGGGGGGAACTATGGCTACACCTTC. This sequence joins TRBV12-3 or TRBV12-4 and TRBJ1-2, with 11 bases that match TRBD1. V lost 6 bases to trimming and J lost 2 bases; unmatched junction nucleotides: 5. CDR3 length: 15 residues.

The sample holds a few counts of this clonotype. J is TRBJ1-1 and V is TRBV5-1; TRBD1 agrees at 7 bases. V trimming: 7 bases; J trimming: 0 bases; junction bases outside the gene matches: 9. The germline CDR1 and CDR2 sequences are SGHRS and YFSETQ. The CDR3 length is 15 residues. As DNA, the CDR3 is TGCGCCAGCGGATTGGGACAGTATATGAACACTGAAGCTTTCTTT. Translating it yields CASGLGQYMNTEAFF.

The CDR3 region is CASSQVYAPGVYYGYTF. The DNA for the CDR3 is TGTGCCAGCAGCCAAGTTTATGCCCCAGGCGTCTACTATGGCTACACCTTC. The chain links TRBV3-1 to TRBJ1-2; D unclear. The length of the CDR3 is 17 residues. Trimming cost V 1 base and J 3 bases, with 18 bases left between them. Looked up from germline, CDR1 is LGHDT and CDR2 is YNNKEL (reference sequence).

This clonotype occurred many times. The genes are TRBV12-3 or TRBV12-4 and TRBJ2-3; perhaps TRBD1 as D (5 bases). V shed 7 bases and J shed 0 bases, with 14 bases lying between them. The CDR3 length is 15 residues. The CDR3 sequence: CASTRAVPSTDTQYF. The CDR3, as DNA: TGTGCCAGCACCAGGGCCGTCCCGAGCACAGATACGCAGTATTTT.

The chain has TRBV10-2 and TRBJ1-1; 8 positions match TRBD1. The CDR3 contains 11 residues. The J segment lost 4 bases and the V segment lost 10 bases, leaving 2 bases of the junction unmatched. Germline assignment: CDR1 WSHSY and CDR2 SAAADI. The CDR3 is CATQGGTEAFF. The CDR3 nucleotides read TGCGCCACACAGGGGGGCACTGAAGCTTTCTTT.